This TCR beta chain comes out of a study of cytomegalovirus exposure and HLA in healthy donors. Profiled with immunoSEQ multiplex PCR; TCRdb holds only in-frame clones, not every one. This sample has roughly 110,000 clones; about 85% occur once, and the top ten carry 1.8%. Comment on this clone: Its target is unknown.

Whole-study results and caveats: Cytomegalovirus status, reportedly, was diagnosed with high specificity and sensitivity by the classifier.

V was clipped by 2 bases and J by 4 bases; unmatched bases: 4. The CDR3 loop spans 14 amino acids. Germline V gives CDR1 LGHNA, CDR2 YSLEER. This TCR was sampled from a young woman in good health and CMV-seropositive. The gene calls are TRBV4-3 and TRBJ1-2; 7 bases are shared with TRBD1. Sequencing input: PBMCs. CDR3 bases: TGCGCCAGCAGCCAAAAACAGGGGATCTATGGCTACACCTTC. It translates to CASSQKQGIYGYTF.